This TCR beta chain was identified in a study of PD-1 blockade in classical Hodgkin lymphoma. Across the whole study: Nivolumab 3 mg/kg was given intravenously every 2 weeks.

The time point: cycle 4 day 1 (C4D1), after 6 weeks of nivolumab. Every patient had relapsed following autologous stem cell transplantation, and cohorts differed in brentuximab vedotin exposure. Libraries were prepared by immunoSEQ multiplex PCR; TCRdb keeps only in-frame clonotypes and omits some of them. The sample records more than 85,000 clones, roughly 89% being singletons. Germline V gene data show CDR1 as MGHRA and CDR2 as YSYEKL. The CDR3 covers 18 residues. Trimming removed 4 bases from V and 3 bases from J, with 25 bases in between. J is TRBJ2-7 and V is TRBV4-1; D might be TRBD1 (5 bases). Sequenced material: peripheral blood mononuclear cells (PBMCs), taken before the fourth cycle of nivolumab. This receptor was obtained from a human donor with classical Hodgkin lymphoma. The CDR3: CASSPIFKASRQSYEQYF. CDR3 coding DNA: TGCGCCAGCAGCCCCATCTTCAAGGCTTCTCGACAGAGCTACGAGCAGTACTTC.